The 20 T cell receptor beta chains below all came from one sample that was sequenced in a study of T cell responses to AZD1222 COVID-19 vaccine. The table came from immunoSEQ multiplex PCR; TCRdb's copy has only in-frame clones and leaves some out. Among some 190,000 clones listed, approximately 89% were seen once. The material was peripheral blood, obtained 28 days after the second AZD1222 dose. The receptors come from an adult who received the AZD1222 COVID-19 vaccine.

The chain recombines TRBV27 with TRBJ1-5; TRBD1 might be the D (5 bases). V was cut by 6 bases and J by 0 bases, with 12 bases left in between. This CDR3 region has 15 residues. Looked up from germline, CDR1 is MNHEY and CDR2 is SMNVEV (reference sequence). The CDR3 is CASRENRLSNQPQHF. The CDR3 nucleotides read TGTGCCAGCAGAGAAAACAGGCTTAGCAATCAGCCCCAGCATTTT.

The V gene is TRBV19, the J gene TRBJ1-5; D remains ambiguous. V was clipped by 7 bases and J by 7 bases, with 17 bases between them. The CDR3 has 14 amino acids. Germline lookup yields CDR1 LNHDA and CDR2 SQIVND (reference sequence). CDR3 in DNA: TGTGCCAGTACCCTGCTTGGGGTCGGCCAGCCCCAGCATTTT. It codes for CASTLLGVGQPQHF.

The rearrangement joins TRBV29-1 to TRBJ1-1; D not resolved. The V end lost 7 bases, the J end lost 2 bases, and 26 bases lay between the germline ends. This CDR3 is built from 17 residues. Germline V CDR1 and CDR2: SQVTM, ANQGSEA. The DNA of the CDR3 is TGCAGCGCAGATTTGAATCCGGACGGTCGCGGCAACACTGAAGCTTTCTTT. Protein product: CSADLNPDGRGNTEAFF.

This clone was found once. The chain is built from TRBV4-1 and TRBJ2-6; TRBD1 might be the D (5 bases). Germline-derived CDR1 and CDR2 are MGHRA and YSYEKL. V lost 1 base and J 2 bases, leaving 15 bases between the germline ends. This CDR3 has 18 amino acids. CDR3 sequence: CASSQGQGPRAGANVLTF. The DNA of the CDR3 is TGCGCCAGCAGCCAAGGGCAGGGCCCCCGGGCTGGGGCCAACGTCCTGACTTTC.

V is TRBV19 and J is TRBJ2-7, with a weak D call TRBD1 (6 bases). CDR3 length equals 14 residues. CDR1 is LNHDA and CDR2 is SQIVND in the germline V gene (reference sequence). The V gene lost 3 bases and the J gene lost 5 bases, with 14 bases spanning the gap. In DNA, the CDR3 is TGTGCCAGTAGTATGGCACAGGGAAGGAACGAGCAGTACTTC. This sequence encodes CASSMAQGRNEQYF. Supplemented by reference TRBV19 and TRBJ2-7, the full variable domain reads DGGITQSPKYLFRKEGQNVTLSCEQNLNHDAMYWYRQDPGQGLRLIYYSQIVNDFQKGDIAEGYSVSREKKESFPLTVTSAQKNPTAFYLCASSMAQGRNEQYFGPGTRLTVT.

The chain employs TRBV19 and TRBJ1-4; the D is unclear. V was cut by 9 bases and J by 7 bases, with 21 bases left in between. The CDR3 runs to 15 residues. The germline V gene has CDR1 LNHDA and CDR2 SQIVND (reference sequence). CDR3 DNA: TGTGCCAGCGCCCCCAGTTGGGCAAATGGTGAAAAACTGTTTTTT. As protein: CASAPSWANGEKLFF.

The chain joins TRBV27 to TRBJ1-5; no clear D. Germline CDR1 is MNHEY and CDR2 is SMNVEV (reference sequence). The CDR3 extends over 8 amino acids. V lost 7 bases, J lost 11 bases, and 3 bases lay in between. The CDR3 protein is CASKTQHF. The CDR3, as DNA: TGTGCCAGCAAAACCCAGCATTTT.

This sequence joins TRBV2 and TRBJ2-3; no reliable D call. CDR1 SNHLY and CDR2 FYNNEI come from the germline V gene. Trimming removed 8 bases at V and 5 bases at J, with 8 bases between. The CDR3 runs 11 residues. In DNA, the CDR3 is TGTGCCAGCCTTAGAGGAGATACGCAGTATTTT. It encodes CASLRGDTQYF.

This chain joins TRBV5-1 and TRBJ2-5, with 10 positions matching TRBD2. J was trimmed by 1 base and V by 0 bases; bases with no gene match: 3. The CDR3 extends over 16 amino acids. Germline V gene data show CDR1 as SGHRS and CDR2 as YFSETQ. CDR3 DNA sequence: TGCGCCAGCAGCTTGGCCCAGCGGGGGGGCCAAGAGACCCAGTACTTC. This gives the protein CASSLAQRGGQETQYF.

J is TRBJ1-1 and V is TRBV4-1; no reliable D call. Germline values: CDR1 MGHRA, CDR2 YSYEKL. This CDR3 is built from 13 residues. The V end lost 7 bases, the J end lost 0 bases, and 9 bases lay between the germline ends. CDR3 loop: CASTSAVNTEAFF. DNA for the CDR3: TGCGCCAGCACCTCGGCGGTGAACACTGAAGCTTTCTTT.

The rearrangement uses TRBV30 and TRBJ2-1, with 11 bases lining up with TRBD2. CDR1 and CDR2 (germline): GTSNPN, SVGIG (reference sequence). V shed 0 bases, J shed 6 bases, and the junction held 4 bases outside the gene matches. The CDR3 contains 15 residues. This CDR3 reads CAWSVVTSGSNEQFF. The DNA for the CDR3 is TGTGCCTGGAGTGTAGTTACTAGCGGGAGCAATGAGCAGTTCTTC.

V gene TRBV2 combines with J gene TRBJ1-3; TRBD1 might be the D (6 bases). Trimming removed 6 bases at V and 0 bases at J, with 9 bases between. CDR1 SNHLY and CDR2 FYNNEI come from the germline V gene. The CDR3 covers 14 residues. CDR3 in amino acids: CASSDRISGNTIYF. The CDR3 bases are TGTGCCAGCAGCGACAGGATCTCTGGAAACACCATATATTTT.

The rearrangement links TRBV2 to TRBJ1-1; TRBD1 matches at 7 bases. Trimming at V came to 7 bases and at J to 4 bases, leaving 6 bases not matched to a gene. CDR3 length: 13 residues. From germline, CDR1 is SNHLY and CDR2 FYNNEI. The DNA for the CDR3 is TGTGCCAGCAAACGGACAGGCGTCACTGAAGCTTTCTTT. Translated, it gives CASKRTGVTEAFF. Based on the CDR3 plus reference TRBV2 and TRBJ1-1, the full variable domain is EPEVTQTPSHQVTQMGQEVILRCVPISNHLYFYWYRQILGQKVEFLVSFYNNEISEKSEIFDDQFSVERPDGSNFTLKIRSTKLEDSAMYFCASKRTGVTEAFFGQGTRLTVV.

A single count supports this clone. The V call is TRBV2, the J call TRBJ1-2, with TRBD1 as a possible D gene (6 bases). Germline CDR1 is SNHLY and CDR2 is FYNNEI. Between the trimmed V and J ends, which lost 6 bases and 4 bases, there was a span of 9 bases. This CDR3 region has 12 residues. The CDR3 reads CASSGQSYGYTF. CDR3 nucleotide sequence: TGTGCCAGCAGCGGACAGTCCTATGGCTACACCTTC.

The chain carries TRBV3-1 (or the pseudogene TRBV3-2) and TRBJ2-4, with D maybe TRBD2 (7 bases). Germline assignment: CDR1 LGHDT and CDR2 YNNKEL (reference sequence). Between the trimmed V and J ends, which lost 3 bases and 8 bases, there was a span of 32 bases. CDR3 size: 20 residues. The CDR3 coding sequence is TGTGCCAGCAGCCACGGGGGGCCAGAATTGTTTGACAAGCGGGTCGACATTCAGTACTTC. Translation gives CASSHGGPELFDKRVDIQYF.

This chain connects TRBV7-8 to TRBJ2-4; D is unclear. This CDR3 is built from 13 residues. Looked up from germline, CDR1 is SGHVS and CDR2 is FQNEAQ. Trimming removed 5 bases at V and 9 bases at J, with 14 bases between. CDR3 DNA sequence: TGTGCCAGCAGCCGAGGCTCTGTGAGCATTCAGTACTTC. Amino acids: CASSRGSVSIQYF.

This clone has just one count. The chain couples TRBV18 to TRBJ2-2; D not resolved. V shed 2 bases and J shed 1 base, with 8 bases lying between them. This CDR3 is 15 amino acids long. The germline CDR1 and CDR2 sequences are KGHSH and LQKENI. The CDR3 DNA reads as TGTGCCAGCTCACCAGACACCATGAACACCGGGGAGCTGTTTTTT. Translation: CASSPDTMNTGELFF.

This clone has a single count. This chain links TRBV9 with TRBJ2-7; 7 bases line up with TRBD2. J gave up 0 bases and V 4 bases, and 13 bases lay outside the gene matches. Germline V gene data show CDR1 as SGDLS and CDR2 as YYNGEE. The CDR3 length is 17 residues. The DNA of the CDR3 is TGTGCCAGCAGCCCCCAAGGGAGGGTCGGTTTCTCCTACGAGCAGTACTTC. This gives the protein CASSPQGRVGFSYEQYF. The whole variable domain, filled in from reference TRBV9 and TRBJ2-7, reads DSGVTQTPKHLITATGQRVTLRCSPRSGDLSVYWYQQSLDQGLQFLIQYYNGEERAKGNILERFSAQQFPDLHSELNLSSLELGDSALYFCASSPQGRVGFSYEQYFGPGTRLTVT.

CDR3 loop: CASSADPYLLAKNIQYF. The CDR3 bases are TGTGCCAGCAGCGCCGACCCGTATCTTCTAGCCAAAAACATTCAGTACTTC. The chain employs TRBV7-9 and TRBJ2-4; D gene unclear. Trimming pared 5 bases from V and 0 bases from J, leaving 17 bases between. The CDR3 runs to 17 residues. Germline V CDR1 and CDR2: SEHNR, FQNEAQ (reference sequence).

The chain carries TRBV30 and TRBJ1-1; no reliable D call. The CDR3 totals 13 residues. The germline gives CDR1 GTSNPN, CDR2 SVGIG (reference sequence). The V end was cut by 0 bases, the J end by 1 base, with 6 bases between. CDR3 protein: CAWSVWENTEAFF. CDR3 nucleotide sequence: TGTGCCTGGAGTGTATGGGAGAACACTGAAGCTTTCTTT.